This T cell receptor beta chain appears in the sequencing data of a study of blood T cells in healthy people across ages (dated by TCRdb to the mid-2010s). Regarding the complete study: In model experiments, roughly one uniquely barcoded TCR beta cDNA molecule per two T cells was captured by template switching. Age-related changes in TCR beta repertoire diversity were measured in the study by deep sequencing normalized with unique cDNA molecular identifiers. Four age groups were formed from the donors: young (average approximately 15 years), middle-aged (approximately 39), aged (around 68) and long-lived (approximately 80). To avoid experimental bias, donors of different ages were distributed randomly across sequencing lanes. Using the same blood draw, the study looked at two additional independent replicas of 1 million unique cDNA reads for two donors, one aged 18 to 29 and the other aged 80 or older.

The method behind the library was 5' RACE. TCRdb records Illumina HiSeq 2500 as the sequencer. A second PCR of roughly 7 to 11 cycles was performed with a sample-barcoded 5' primer and a J-beta primer mix. A unique molecular identifier was introduced onto each TCR beta cDNA molecule by a template-switch 5' adaptor carrying 12 random nucleotides. At least 2.5 million CDR3-containing paired-end reads were obtained from each sample. First-strand cDNA synthesis was performed from all RNA using the Mint cDNA synthesis kit, with priming by a TRBC-specific oligonucleotide. After uracil-DNA glycosylase treatment, a first 18-cycle PCR used universal primers M1SS and BC2_uni_R on all cDNA. Processing in the source paper ran as follows. Each sample was normalized by randomly selecting 1 million high-quality reads, each carrying a distinct molecular identifier. Reads sharing molecular identifiers were discarded rather than binned into consensus sequences. MiTCR, run with a Q25 quality threshold and the strictest error-elimination algorithm, handled CDR3 identification, clonotype clustering and error correction. A nonparametric unseen species model with Euler transformation was used to estimate a lower bound on total TCR beta diversity. TCRdb itself trimmed the public reads at Q25 with fastp, ran MiXCR and retained productive beta chains. Rows merge per CDR3 protein into single entries with the most common DNA and genes. Here the V and J calls rest on TCRdb's processing, not on the authors' analysis. The sample profile shows about 1.6 million distinct CDR3 sequences; 30% to 35% of them were found once. The ten top clones hold 11% of the sample.

Donors were 39 systemically healthy Caucasian individuals from Russia aged roughly 6 to 100 years. Roughly 9.5 milliliters of peripheral blood were drawn from each donor into EDTA-treated Vacutainer tubes. Ficoll-Paque density-gradient centrifugation was used to isolate PBMCs, with at least 7 million per sample. Trizol reagent was used to extract total RNA from PBMCs, with at least 5 micrograms per sample. For every donor, an aliquot of PBMCs went through flow cytometry to measure the percentages of naive CD45RAhigh/CD27high T cells. This clonotype was recorded once. Its antigen is unknown. The sample holds no much larger clone one base away, and base qualities are not on file. A single read counts as weak evidence. The germline V gene gives CDR1 as SGHTA and CDR2 as FQGNSA. The junction shows trimming of 6 bases on V and 0 bases on J, plus 19 bases between the germline ends. Taken from cysteine to phenylalanine, the CDR3 has 17 residues. The read is trimmed to its CDR3 DNA, 51 bases read in frame from base 1.

Study-level results and caveats: Estimates of total diversity based on one million sequenced T cells were considered lower bounds and underestimates. As age increased, observed TCR beta diversity per million T cells dropped in a roughly linear way, and a significant reduction was already evident by age roughly 36. Compared with the aged group, the long-lived group had more naive CD4+ T cells, fewer expanded clones and increased TCR diversity, suggesting age selection. Bulk unsorted PBMC profiling prevented conclusive comparison of naive and antigen-experienced compartments. The percentage of naive T cells measured by flow cytometry correlated strongly with observed TCR beta diversity. The CMV infection status of donors was not known, potentially confounding age-related changes in expanded clonotypes.

The source is a young woman in good health. The sequencing sample was made of blood. Recombination connected TRBV7-2 to TRBJ2-3; the D gene assignment is ambiguous. The CDR3 sequence is CASRRKALETSTDTQYF. Here is the DNA: TGTGCCAGCAGACGCAAAGCGTTAGAGACTAGCACAGATACGCAGTATTTT. Reference TRBV7-2 and TRBJ2-3 genes cover what lies past the CDR3, so the full variable domain is GAGVSQSPSNKVTEKGKDVELRCDPISGHTALYWYRQSLGQGLEFLIYFQGNSAPDKSGLPSDRFSAERTGGSVSTLTIQRTQQEDSAVYLCASRRKALETSTDTQYFGPGTRLTVL.